This entry lists 24 T cell receptor beta chains sequenced from one sample in a study of Graves' ophthalmopathy and Graves' hyperthyroidism. From RNA, the CDR3 regions of TCR beta chains were amplified and sequenced. HTBI primers served in a first-round RT-PCR, which a second-round multiplex PCR followed. TCRdb redid the calling of the multiplex PCR reads with MiXCR, one entry per CDR3 protein. The sample yields about 210,000 distinct CDR3 sequences, 25% to 35% seen once. Sequences were obtained from peripheral blood. The receptor source for this set is a man in his forties or fifties with Graves' ophthalmopathy.

This clonotype was counted a few times. Here the CDR3 reads CASSDWGTGELFF. In DNA form, the CDR3 reads TGTGCCAGCAGTGATTGGGGGACCGGGGAGCTGTTTTTT. The chain uses TRBV25-1 and TRBJ2-2; D could derive from TRBD1 or TRBD2 (5 bases each). CDR1 and CDR2 from the germline V gene are MGHDK and SYGVNS. The CDR3 consists of 13 residues. The germline V and J ends were trimmed by 3 bases and 5 bases, with 7 bases remaining between them.

This clonotype was recorded many times. The CDR3 sequence is CASSIEAEGPLNIQYF. The CDR3 DNA sequence: TGTGCCAGTAGTATAGAGGCGGAGGGGCCCCTGAACATTCAGTACTTC. The rearrangement links TRBV19 to TRBJ2-4; D is perhaps TRBD2 (6 bases). Germline values: CDR1 LNHDA, CDR2 SQIVND (reference sequence). V gave up 0 bases and J gave up 7 bases, with 16 bases separating them. The CDR3 is made up of 16 amino acids.

Ten or more counts support this clonotype. One end of the junction varies from germline; a read error may be responsible. This chain connects TRBV28 to TRBJ2-7; 7 nucleotides align to TRBD1. Germline V gives CDR1 MDHEN, CDR2 SYDVKM. The CDR3 loop spans 13 amino acids. CDR3 loop: CRTASTGFDEQYF. CDR3 DNA sequence: TGCCGGACGGCCTCGACAGGGTTCGACGAGCAGTACTTC.

The chain combines TRBV19 with TRBJ1-2; TRBD1 might be the D (6 bases). The V gene lost 4 bases and the J gene lost 4 bases, with 10 bases spanning the gap. Germline V gene lookup returns CDR1 LNHDA and CDR2 SQIVND (reference sequence). The CDR3 runs to 13 residues. The CDR3 DNA reads as TGTGCCAGTAGTACGACAGGACCCTATGGCTACACCTTC. This translates into CASSTTGPYGYTF.

This clonotype was seen ten or more times. The V call is TRBV6-1, the J call TRBJ2-7; 8 nucleotides align to TRBD1. V was pared by 5 bases and J by 6 bases, with 9 bases of the junction left unmatched. Germline CDR1 reads MNHNS; CDR2 reads SASEGT. CDR3 length: 14 residues. Here the CDR3 reads CASSIRDRSLEQYF. CDR3 DNA sequence: TGTGCCAGCAGTATAAGGGACAGGTCCCTCGAGCAGTACTTC.

Ten or more counts support this clonotype. The V and J genes are TRBV15 and TRBJ2-7; unclear D gene. This CDR3 has 12 residues. The V end lost 0 bases, the J end lost 12 bases, and 12 bases lay between the germline ends. Germline lookup yields CDR1 LNHNV and CDR2 YYDKDF (reference sequence). Here the CDR3 DNA reads TGTGCCACCAGCAGAGATCTGACCGCACGGTACTTC. It yields the protein CATSRDLTARYF.

This clonotype was observed many times. The rearrangement joins TRBV19 to TRBJ2-7, with D possibly matching TRBD1 (6 bases). Germline CDR1 and CDR2: LNHDA and SQIVND (reference sequence). The CDR3 runs 13 residues. V lost 3 bases and J lost 2, with 8 bases in between. CDR3 in amino acids: CASSIKGAYEQYF. In DNA, the CDR3 is TGTGCCAGTAGTATCAAGGGGGCCTACGAGCAGTACTTC.

At least ten counts were recorded for this clonotype. This sequence joins TRBV11-1 and TRBJ2-2, with D perhaps TRBD1 (5 bases). V gave up 5 bases and J gave up 4 bases, with 17 bases separating them. Looked up from germline, CDR1 is SGHAT and CDR2 is FQDESV (reference sequence). The CDR3 spans 16 residues. This chain's CDR3 is CASSPNRGASTGELFF. CDR3 nucleotides: TGTGCCAGCAGCCCCAACCGTGGGGCGAGCACCGGGGAGCTGTTTTTT.

In this sample, this clonotype turned up many times. The chain carries TRBV6-1 and TRBJ1-1; a weak D match, TRBD1 (5 bases). The length of the CDR3 is 14 residues. Germline CDR1 MNHNS, CDR2 SASEGT. With 6 bases removed from V and 2 bases from J, the gap between germline ends came to 13 bases. The CDR3 sequence is CASSSPGTNTEAFF. The CDR3 region has the DNA TGTGCCAGCAGCTCGCCGGGGACTAACACTGAAGCTTTCTTT.

Ten or more counts support this clonotype. V and J are TRBV6-1 and TRBJ1-1, with D tentatively TRBD1 (6 bases). The germline V gene encodes CDR1 MNHNS and CDR2 SASEGT. This CDR3 is built from 12 residues. V lost 6 bases, J lost 13 bases, and 18 bases lay in between. The CDR3 DNA reads TGTGCCAGCAGCTCGGGAGGGGACACTGGTTTCTTT. It translates to CASSSGGDTGFF.

As concerns this clonotype: A much larger clone is a single base away; this may be a read error. The chain carries TRBV7-2 and TRBJ1-6; 7 nucleotides match TRBD1. The CDR3 consists of 15 residues. Germline-derived CDR1 and CDR2 are SGHTA and FQGNSA. V was pared by 5 bases and J by 7 bases, with 8 bases of the junction left unmatched. The CDR3 protein is CASSESQGQNSPLHF. CDR3 bases: TGTGCCAGCAGCGAATCACAGGGGCAGAATTCACCCCTCCACTTT.

V and J are TRBV5-1 and TRBJ1-1, with D tentatively TRBD1 (6 bases). This CDR3 contains 15 residues. Trimming removed 4 bases at V and 3 bases at J, with 16 bases between. The germline CDR1 and CDR2 sequences are SGHRS and YFSETQ. CDR3 in amino acids: CASSKGQGIYTEAFF. The CDR3 DNA reads as TGCGCCAGCAGCAAAGGGCAGGGGATTTACACTGAAGCTTTCTTT.

This clonotype was seen repeatedly, ten times or more. The V call is TRBV29-1, the J call TRBJ1-1; D gene ambiguous. Between the trimmed V and J ends, which lost 7 bases and 10 bases, there was a span of 16 bases. Per the germline V gene, CDR1 is SQVTM and CDR2 is ANQGSEA. The CDR3 sequence is 11 residues long. The CDR3 nucleotides read TGCAGCGACGAAGGAGGGCCTGGAGCTTTCTTT. It is translated as CSDEGGPGAFF.

The J gene is TRBJ1-2, the V gene TRBV20-1; the D gene is possibly TRBD1 (5 bases). This CDR3 is built from 16 residues. CDR1 is DFQATT, CDR2 SNEGSKA, per germline (reference sequence). Between the trimmed V and J ends, which lost 3 bases and 3 bases, there was a span of 20 bases. CDR3 in DNA: TGCAGTGCTAGGCTGGGGCAGGAGGCCCACTACTATGGCTACACCTTC. This encodes CSARLGQEAHYYGYTF.

This clonotype was seen many times. The chain employs TRBV29-1 and TRBJ2-5, with D perhaps assigned TRBD1 or TRBD2 (5 bases each). V lost 7 bases and J lost 5, with 14 bases in between. The CDR3 runs to 12 residues. Germline CDR1 and CDR2: SQVTM and ANQGSEA. The CDR3 nucleotides are TGCAGCGCTACGGGGCTCGGGGAGACCCAGTACTTC. It translates to CSATGLGETQYF. The full variable domain, in which reference TRBV29-1 and TRBJ2-5 provide the parts outside the CDR3, is SAVISQKPSRDICQRGTSLTIQCQVDSQVTMMFWYRQQPGQSLTLIATANQGSEATYESGFVIDKFPISRPNLTFSTLTVSNMSPEDSSIYLCSATGLGETQYFGPGTRLLVL.

In its sample, this clonotype was seen many times. The chain links TRBV2 to TRBJ1-1; D might be TRBD1 (5 bases). CDR3 length: 13 residues. Germline-derived CDR1 and CDR2 are SNHLY and FYNNEI. V dropped 5 bases and J dropped 5 bases, with 12 bases sitting between them. Here the CDR3 reads CASSRYGGTEAFF. The CDR3 DNA is TGTGCCAGCAGTAGATACGGGGGAACTGAAGCTTTCTTT.

The gene calls are TRBV19 and TRBJ2-7, with 8 nucleotides matching TRBD1. The CDR3 consists of 14 residues. The V gene's germline CDR1 is LNHDA and CDR2 SQIVND (reference sequence). After removal of 6 bases from V and 3 bases from J, the junction contained 7 bases not matched to a gene. In DNA, the CDR3 is TGTGCCAGTAGACTCGGACAGGGCGGCTACGAGCAGTACTTC. Translating it yields CASRLGQGGYEQYF.

Ten or more counts support this clonotype. The J gene is TRBJ2-5, the V gene TRBV12-3 or TRBV12-4; TRBD2 matches 9 bases. The V and J ends lost 3 bases and 4 bases, in that order; junction bases with no gene match: 9. The CDR3 is 16 amino acids. CDR3 residues: CASSLLASGVGETQYF. CDR3 coding DNA: TGTGCCAGCAGTTTGTTGGCTAGCGGGGTAGGAGAGACCCAGTACTTC.

This clonotype showed up many times. This rearrangement joins TRBV6-2 or TRBV6-3 to TRBJ2-4, with TRBD2 as a possible D gene (6 bases). The length of the CDR3 is 15 residues. Trimming took 2 bases from V and 3 from J, leaving 11 bases between them. Looked up from germline, CDR1 is MNHEY and CDR2 is SVGEGT. CDR3 sequence reads: CASSYRREDKNIQYF. The CDR3 nucleotides read TGTGCCAGCAGTTACAGGCGGGAAGACAAAAACATTCAGTACTTC.

This clonotype was observed many times. The rearrangement joins TRBV20-1 to TRBJ2-5, with 14 bases fitting TRBD2. The CDR3 totals 14 residues. Germline V lookup: CDR1 DFQATT, CDR2 SNEGSKA (reference sequence). Written as DNA, the CDR3 is TGCAGCGGGGGGACTAGCGGGAGTCCAGAGACCCAGTACTTC. As protein: CSGGTSGSPETQYF.

The chain joins TRBV6-2 or TRBV6-3 to TRBJ1-1, with unresolved D. This CDR3 is built from 15 residues. Trimming pared 0 bases from V and 0 bases from J, leaving 8 bases between. Germline V CDR1 and CDR2: MNHEY, SVGEGT. The CDR3, as DNA: TGTGCCAGCAGTTACTCGCAGGAACTGAACACTGAAGCTTTCTTT. It is translated as CASSYSQELNTEAFF.

The V and J genes are TRBV6-1 and TRBJ2-7, with 16 nucleotides matching TRBD2. There are 17 residues in the CDR3. Germline assignment: CDR1 MNHNS and CDR2 SASEGT. V lost 6 bases, J lost 7 bases, and 12 bases stayed unmatched. The CDR3 coding sequence is TGTGCCAGCAGCAACACCCTCACGGGACTAGCGGGAGGGGAGCAGTACTTC. Protein: CASSNTLTGLAGGEQYF.

The sample holds many counts of this clonotype. The junction departs from the called germline gene at one end, perhaps through a read error. The chain has TRBV28 and TRBJ2-6; 7 positions match TRBD1. This CDR3 has 13 amino acids. Germline V lookup: CDR1 MDHEN, CDR2 SYDVKM. CDR3 in DNA: TGTGTCAGCCGACAGGGTGGGGCCAACGTCCTGACTTTC. It translates to CVSRQGGANVLTF.

This sequence joins TRBV6-5 and TRBJ2-7; D is perhaps TRBD2 (7 bases). There are 17 residues in the CDR3. CDR1 and CDR2 (germline): MNHEY, SVGAGI. Deletions cut 4 bases from V and 0 bases from J, with 19 bases between. The CDR3 DNA sequence: TGTGCCAGCAGTTCCACACAGGGAGCGGGGAACTCCTACGAGCAGTACTTC. As protein: CASSSTQGAGNSYEQYF.